This TCR beta chain emerged from a study of identical twins. Study-level findings and limits: Model-predicted out-of-frame TCR alpha sharing fell below observed values in monozygotic twins. High-abundance cord blood beta clonotypes had fewer insertions; memory repertoires showed none. Researchers caution that invariant MAIT and iNKT cells could partly confound zero-insertion analyses.

Losses at the gene ends were 4 bases for V and 1 base for J; bases not matched to a gene: 0. The CDR3 totals 13 residues. Per the germline V gene, CDR1 is SGHKS and CDR2 is YYEKEE (reference sequence). As to this clonotype: The antigen is undetermined.

From the 5' RACE reads, TCRdb called clonotypes with MiXCR, one entry per CDR3 protein. The sample includes about 200,000 distinct CDR3 sequences, roughly a tenth of them seen just once. The sequenced sample consisted of memory (CD45RO+) T cells sorted from blood. The V call is TRBV5-5, the J call TRBJ2-3; TRBD1 agrees at 7 bases. The TCR comes from a woman aged 18-29 years in good health. CDR3 sequence (DNA): TGTGCCAGCAGCCAGGGGGGCACAGATACGCAGTATTTT. This encodes CASSQGGTDTQYF.